These 16 T cell receptor beta chains share one sample of origin, sequenced in a study of blood T cell repertoires in COVID-19. Sequencing used immunoSEQ multiplex PCR; TCRdb keeps in-frame clones, though not all of them. The table records 150,000 to 200,000 clones, over 70% of them present only once. The specimen was PBMCs or T cells enriched from blood (not recorded which). These receptors all stem from a man in his 70s who had been exposed to COVID-19.

The chain links TRBV24-1 to TRBJ1-2; D perhaps matches TRBD1 (5 bases). The germline gives CDR1 KGHDR, CDR2 SFDVKD. The CDR3 sequence is 14 residues long. Deletions cut 2 bases from V and 7 bases from J, with 13 bases between. CDR3 nucleotide sequence: TGTGCCACCAGTGATTCTCCGGACAATCTTGGCTACACCTTC. As protein: CATSDSPDNLGYTF.

The chain recombines TRBV4-2 with TRBJ1-3; D is unclear. CDR3 length equals 16 residues. Trimming left V 0 bases short and J 0 bases short, with 9 bases between. Germline V lookup: CDR1 LGHNA, CDR2 YNFKEQ. CDR3 DNA sequence: TGTGCCAGCAGCCAAGAAGGGAGTGGCTCTGGAAACACCATATATTTT. Protein: CASSQEGSGSGNTIYF.

The rearrangement links TRBV7-2 to TRBJ2-3; TRBD2 might be the D (6 bases). Germline loops: CDR1 SGHTA, CDR2 FQGNSA. Trimming shortened V by 3 bases and J by 3 bases, and 10 bases separated the two germline ends. There are 14 residues in the CDR3. CDR3 nucleotides: TGTGCCAGCAGCTTGGGCGGGATAACAGATACGCAGTATTTT. This gives the protein CASSLGGITDTQYF.

V usage is TRBV30 and J usage is TRBJ2-1; TRBD2 is a possible D gene (5 bases). The germline gives CDR1 GTSNPN, CDR2 SVGIG (reference sequence). The germline V and J ends were trimmed by 2 bases and 7 bases, with 9 bases remaining between them. This CDR3 is built from 12 residues. CDR3 bases: TGTGCCTGGAGTCTACTAGGGAATGAGCAGTTCTTC. Its translation is CAWSLLGNEQFF.

The chain recombines TRBV5-8 with TRBJ1-4; D might be TRBD1 (5 bases). Looked up from germline, CDR1 is SGHTS and CDR2 is YDEGEE. V shed 4 bases and J shed 1 base, with 14 bases lying between them. The CDR3 loop spans 16 amino acids. This chain's CDR3 is CASSRRLGGTNEKLFF. The DNA for the CDR3 is TGTGCCAGCAGCCGACGGTTGGGGGGAACTAATGAAAAACTGTTTTTT.

The chain uses TRBV7-2 and TRBJ2-7; D possibly corresponds to TRBD1 (5 bases). Trimming removed 5 bases from V and 3 bases from J, with 17 bases in between. Germline V gene data show CDR1 as SGHTA and CDR2 as FQGNSA. The CDR3 sequence is 15 residues long. DNA of the CDR3: TGTGCCAGCAGCCCCCCGGCAGGGTATGGCTACGAGCAGTACTTC. It yields the protein CASSPPAGYGYEQYF.

The V and J genes are TRBV5-1 and TRBJ1-1, with D possibly TRBD1 on 5 matching bases. The CDR3 consists of 13 residues. Trimming took 3 bases from V and 6 from J, leaving 12 bases between them. CDR1 is SGHRS, CDR2 YFSETQ, per germline. DNA for the CDR3: TGCGCCAGCAGCTCCGGATCGGGGGCTGAAGCTTTCTTT. This codes for CASSSGSGAEAFF.

This clone was observed a handful of times. The chain combines TRBV11-3 with TRBJ2-1; the D gene is possibly TRBD2 (5 bases). Trimming cost V 1 base and J 9 bases, with 10 bases left between them. This CDR3 is 13 amino acids long. The germline V gene encodes CDR1 SGHNT and CDR2 YENEEA. CDR3 DNA: TGTGCCAGCAGCTTAGTGGAGGCCGGTGAGCAGTTCTTC. This sequence encodes CASSLVEAGEQFF.

The chain links TRBV19 to TRBJ1-5; D possibly corresponds to TRBD1 (5 bases). This CDR3 has 17 amino acids. V was clipped by 0 bases and J by 6 bases, with 18 bases between them. CDR1 is LNHDA and CDR2 is SQIVND in the germline V gene (reference sequence). The chain's CDR3 is CASSIETLQARSQPQHF. CDR3 nucleotide sequence: TGTGCCAGTAGTATAGAGACCTTACAGGCGCGCAGTCAGCCCCAGCATTTT. Using reference TRBV19 and TRBJ1-5 for the parts outside the CDR3, the full variable domain is DGGITQSPKYLFRKEGQNVTLSCEQNLNHDAMYWYRQDPGQGLRLIYYSQIVNDFQKGDIAEGYSVSREKKESFPLTVTSAQKNPTAFYLCASSIETLQARSQPQHFGDGTRLSIL.

V gene TRBV5-1 combines with J gene TRBJ2-5; 8 bases align to TRBD1. The CDR3 is made up of 16 amino acids. CDR1 is SGHRS and CDR2 is YFSETQ in the germline V gene. Trimming at V came to 2 bases and at J to 5 bases, leaving 11 bases not matched to a gene. The CDR3 nucleotides are TGCGCCAGCAGCTTTGGGACAGGCCGGGCGAAGGAGACCCAGTACTTC. This codes for CASSFGTGRAKETQYF.

The CDR3 loop reads CASSTIDRIYGYTF. The CDR3 nucleotides read TGTGCCAGTAGTACCATAGACAGGATTTATGGCTACACCTTC. The gene calls are TRBV19 and TRBJ1-2; a possible D gene is TRBD1 (6 bases). Deletions cut 4 bases from V and 5 bases from J, with 14 bases between. This CDR3 has 14 residues. Germline lookup yields CDR1 LNHDA and CDR2 SQIVND (reference sequence).

As DNA, the CDR3 is TGCGCCAGCAGCTTGGAGGGGGCAGGAGGCTATGGCTACACCTTC. As protein: CASSLEGAGGYGYTF. V gene TRBV5-1 combines with J gene TRBJ1-2; TRBD1 matches 7 bases. The CDR3 extends over 15 amino acids. Losses at the gene ends were 0 bases for V and 4 bases for J; bases not matched to a gene: 6. CDR1 and CDR2 (germline): SGHRS, YFSETQ.

This clone was picked up a small number of times. The chain recombines TRBV9 with TRBJ1-6, with D maybe TRBD1 (5 bases). Between the trimmed V and J ends, which lost 3 bases and 6 bases, there was a span of 10 bases. From germline, CDR1 is SGDLS and CDR2 YYNGEE. The CDR3 has 14 residues. CDR3 amino acids: CASSAGLSNSPLHF. The CDR3 region has the DNA TGTGCCAGCAGCGCGGGACTGTCTAATTCACCCCTCCACTTT.

This chain links TRBV28 with TRBJ2-1; D perhaps matches TRBD1 (6 bases). The V end was cut by 1 base, the J end by 0 bases, with 19 bases between. The CDR3 covers 19 residues. Germline V lookup: CDR1 MDHEN, CDR2 SYDVKM. CDR3 loop: CASSLSGTRGSSSYNEQFF. The CDR3 nucleotides read TGTGCCAGCAGTTTATCTGGGACACGAGGCTCGAGCTCCTACAATGAGCAGTTCTTC.

This chain joins TRBV3-1 (or the pseudogene TRBV3-2) and TRBJ2-1; 14 nucleotides match TRBD2. With V trimmed by 0 bases and J by 7 bases, 2 bases remained unmatched. There are 16 residues in the CDR3. The germline gives CDR1 LGHDT, CDR2 YNNKEL (reference sequence). The CDR3 reads CASSQERLAGGNEQFF. CDR3 bases: TGTGCCAGCAGCCAAGAACGACTAGCGGGAGGGAATGAGCAGTTCTTC.

The rearrangement joins TRBV29-1 to TRBJ2-3; 9 bases align to TRBD2. CDR1 is SQVTM, CDR2 ANQGSEA, per germline. V was pared by 1 base and J by 5 bases, with 7 bases of the junction left unmatched. This CDR3 spans 15 amino acids. The DNA of the CDR3 is TGCAGCGTTGAAGGGGGACTAGCAGGGTTAGATACGCAGTATTTT. As protein: CSVEGGLAGLDTQYF.